This T cell receptor (beta chain) was found in a study of regulatory T cells in long-lasting Graves disease. This clonotype occurred a few times. Sequencing libraries for TCR beta were prepared with iRepertoire HTBI primers and Arm-PCR of CDR3 regions. Per the original data handling: Segment identification across samples yielded about 60 TRBV and more than twelve TRBJ segments. One entry per CDR3 protein results from TCRdb running MiXCR on the multiplex PCR reads. TCRdb's processing, not the authors' own work, is the source of the V and J calls. The table lists about 370,000 distinct CDR3 sequences, 15% to 19% of them singletons. The CDR3 has 17 amino acids. V dropped 5 bases and J dropped 7; count of bases not matched to a gene: 16. Germline loops: CDR1 LGHNA, CDR2 YNFKEQ. The time point is: newly diagnosed GD, antithyroid drugs for less than 3 months. Isolated PBMC RNA provided the starting material for the TCR library. By American Thyroid Association guidelines, Graves' disease was diagnosed in the cohort. Patients hailed from an endocrinology department in Xi'an, China.

Sample: peripheral blood mononuclear cells (PBMCs), taken at new diagnosis, from a patient treated with antithyroid drugs. The chain joins TRBV4-2 to TRBJ2-4, with TRBD1 identical over 8 bases. This TCR was sampled from a female donor with Graves disease. CDR3 sequence: CASSIHQGQGKGNIQYF. The CDR3 DNA follows: TGTGCCAGCAGCATTCACCAAGGACAGGGTAAAGGGAACATTCAGTACTTC.